These 16 T cell receptor beta chains came from one sample sequenced in a study of blood T cell repertoires in COVID-19. Assay: immunoSEQ multiplex PCR; the TCRdb copy retains only in-frame clones and omits some. The table includes 200,000 to 250,000 clones, just over 85% detected once. Sequencing input: peripheral blood. These receptors all stem from a man in his forties or fifties with acute or convalescent COVID-19.

This sequence joins TRBV2 and TRBJ1-2; 9 nucleotides match TRBD1. Unmatched junction bases numbered 18, after V lost 7 bases and J lost 6 bases. Germline V gives CDR1 SNHLY, CDR2 FYNNEI. The CDR3 totals 17 residues. The CDR3, as DNA: TGTGCCAGCACCAAACAGCTTCCGGGACAGGGTTTCGATGGCTACACCTTC. Translation: CASTKQLPGQGFDGYTF.

This sequence joins TRBV3-1 (or the pseudogene TRBV3-2) and TRBJ1-6, with D possibly being TRBD1 (6 bases). This CDR3 is built from 18 residues. The germline V gene encodes CDR1 LGHDT and CDR2 YNNKEL (reference sequence). V lost 5 bases and J lost 8, with 25 bases in between. The CDR3 sequence is CASSSSGGWGGTYSPLHF. The CDR3, as DNA: TGTGCCAGCAGCTCGTCCGGGGGCTGGGGAGGGACGTATTCACCCCTCCACTTT.

This chain joins TRBV6-5 and TRBJ2-7, with TRBD2 matching 13 bases. Trimming removed 7 bases from V and 0 bases from J; junction bases left unmatched: 3. CDR1 MNHEY and CDR2 SVGAGI come from the germline V gene. This CDR3 has 15 residues. CDR3 DNA: TGTGCCAGCATTCGGACTAGCGGGAGCTCCTACGAGCAGTACTTC. This codes for CASIRTSGSSYEQYF.

The chain links TRBV5-4 to TRBJ1-2, with D possibly TRBD1 on 6 matching bases. V was cut by 4 bases and J by 8 bases, with 15 bases left in between. This CDR3 is 13 amino acids long. Germline lookup yields CDR1 SGHNT and CDR2 YYREEE (reference sequence). CDR3 sequence reads: CASSPPGVEGYTF. CDR3 coding DNA: TGTGCCAGCAGCCCCCCAGGGGTTGAGGGCTACACCTTC.

The genes are TRBV9 and TRBJ1-2, with D possibly TRBD1 on 5 matching bases. The CDR3 contains 15 residues. The V gene lost 0 bases and the J gene lost 8 bases, with 17 bases spanning the gap. In germline, CDR1 is SGDLS, CDR2 YYNGEE. The CDR3 DNA follows: TGTGCCAGCAGCGTAGATTACGATGGAGGGACGGGCTACACCTTC. Protein product: CASSVDYDGGTGYTF.

This chain links TRBV19 with TRBJ1-5; 10 nucleotides align to TRBD1. V lost 9 bases and J lost 4; bases outside the gene matches: 12. The germline V gene has CDR1 LNHDA and CDR2 SQIVND (reference sequence). This CDR3 comprises 16 residues. DNA for the CDR3: TGTGCCAGCGGGCGGGGACAGGGGCCACTGAATCAGCCCCAGCATTTT. Protein product: CASGRGQGPLNQPQHF. The full variable domain, completed using reference TRBV19 and TRBJ1-5, is DGGITQSPKYLFRKEGQNVTLSCEQNLNHDAMYWYRQDPGQGLRLIYYSQIVNDFQKGDIAEGYSVSREKKESFPLTVTSAQKNPTAFYLCASGRGQGPLNQPQHFGDGTRLSIL.

The chain joins TRBV25-1 to TRBJ2-1, with D perhaps TRBD1 (5 bases). V lost 3 bases and J 0 bases, leaving 12 bases between the germline ends. Per the germline V gene, CDR1 is MGHDK and CDR2 is SYGVNS. The CDR3 consists of 16 residues. For the CDR3, the DNA is TGTGCCAGCAGTGACAGGGTGTCGAGCTCCTACAATGAGCAGTTCTTC. Translating gives CASSDRVSSSYNEQFF.

The rearrangement uses TRBV14 and TRBJ2-7, with D possibly being TRBD2 (6 bases). Germline V CDR1 and CDR2: SGHDN, FVKESK. This CDR3 has 15 amino acids. Trimming pared 5 bases from V and 0 bases from J, leaving 14 bases between. The CDR3 region has the DNA TGTGCCAGCAGCGCGGGACGACGGCTCTCCTACGAGCAGTACTTC. Translated, it gives CASSAGRRLSYEQYF.

V is TRBV5-1 and J is TRBJ2-7; 9 nucleotides agree with TRBD2. The V and J ends lost 6 bases and 2 bases, in that order; junction bases with no gene match: 12. Germline loops: CDR1 SGHRS, CDR2 YFSETQ. The CDR3 sequence is 16 residues long. The CDR3 here is CASNPAGGTGPYEQYF. Written as DNA, the CDR3 is TGCGCCAGCAACCCGGCGGGGGGGACCGGGCCCTACGAGCAGTACTTC.

This chain connects TRBV5-6 to TRBJ2-3, with TRBD1 as a possible D gene (5 bases). Germline values: CDR1 SGHDT, CDR2 YYEEEE. V was cut by 4 bases and J by 10 bases, with 16 bases left in between. CDR3 size: 13 residues. DNA for the CDR3: TGTGCCAGCAGCGTTACAGCAGGGTCGGCGCAGTATTTT. This gives the protein CASSVTAGSAQYF.

The chain's CDR3 is CASRTDRFPNQPQHF. CDR3 nucleotide sequence: TGTGCCAGCAGAACCGACAGGTTCCCCAATCAGCCCCAGCATTTT. The gene calls are TRBV6-5 and TRBJ1-5; D is possibly TRBD1 (6 bases). The CDR3 loop spans 15 amino acids. V dropped 6 bases and J dropped 3 bases, with 15 bases sitting between them. Germline V CDR1 and CDR2: MNHEY, SVGAGI.

The chain employs TRBV5-1 and TRBJ2-7; 7 nucleotides line up with TRBD1. J was trimmed by 3 bases and V by 4 bases; bases with no gene match: 4. In germline, CDR1 is SGHRS, CDR2 YFSETQ. The CDR3 has 13 residues. CDR3 in amino acids: CASSKGQFYEQYF. The CDR3 DNA reads as TGCGCCAGCAGCAAGGGACAGTTCTACGAGCAGTACTTC.

The V call is TRBV6-5, the J call TRBJ1-1; D unclear. V lost 6 bases, J lost 6 bases, and 11 bases lay in between. The germline gives CDR1 MNHEY, CDR2 SVGAGI. The CDR3 contains 12 residues. DNA for the CDR3: TGTGCCAGCAGCTTAGAGGGCCCTGAAGCTTTCTTT. It translates to CASSLEGPEAFF.

The chain employs TRBV7-6 and TRBJ1-1; D is perhaps TRBD1 (5 bases). Germline V CDR1 and CDR2: SGHVS, FNYEAQ. This CDR3 is 16 amino acids long. The ends were cut back, 1 base at V and 0 bases at J, with 12 bases in the middle. As DNA, the CDR3 is TGTGCCAGCAGCTTAGAGGAGGGGTTAATGAACACTGAAGCTTTCTTT. It is translated as CASSLEEGLMNTEAFF.

This clone is a singleton in its sample. The V and J genes are TRBV11-2 and TRBJ1-6; tentatively, D is TRBD1 (6 bases). Per germline, CDR1 SGHAT and CDR2 FQNNGV. The V and J ends lost 1 base and 10 bases respectively, with 14 bases between them. This CDR3 spans 15 amino acids. CDR3 amino acids: CASSLVGRGRSPLHF. DNA of the CDR3: TGTGCCAGCAGCTTAGTTGGCAGGGGAAGGTCACCCCTCCACTTT.

V and J are TRBV6-1 and TRBJ2-1; 9 nucleotides align to TRBD2. The CDR3 totals 15 residues. Germline CDR1 is MNHNS and CDR2 is SASEGT. The ends lost 5 bases at V and 5 bases at J; junction bases unmatched: 7. The CDR3 region has the DNA TGTGCCAGCAGTTCTCCTAGCGGGGAAAACAATGAGCAGTTCTTC. Encoded protein: CASSSPSGENNEQFF.